What follows are 24 T cell receptor beta chains derived from one specimen sequenced in a study of T-cell memory formation after mild COVID-19. TCRdb reanalysed the 5' RACE reads using MiXCR and keeps one entry per CDR3 protein. Among over 500,000 distinct CDR3 sequences listed, 17% were seen once. Source material: PBMCs or a T cell subset sorted from them (not recorded which). Source of these receptors: an adult woman who had mild COVID-19 (a few samples of this study predate the infection). Cell type and time point are not known.

The table lists this clonotype with a few counts. J is TRBJ1-5 and V is TRBV6-1; 7 bases map to TRBD1. V shed 6 bases, J shed 8 bases, and the junction held 7 bases outside the gene matches. The CDR3 consists of 13 residues. CDR1 is MNHNS, CDR2 SASEGT, per germline. CDR3 sequence: CASRLQGREPQHF. CDR3 sequence (DNA): TGTGCCAGCAGACTACAGGGGAGAGAGCCCCAGCATTTT.

The genes are TRBV20-1 and TRBJ2-3; 9 bases fit TRBD2. Germline CDR1 DFQATT, CDR2 SNEGSKA (reference sequence). CDR3 length: 12 residues. Trimming cost V 5 bases and J 5 bases; bases outside gene matches: 2. CDR3 bases: TGCAGTGCTGTTAGCGGGAGAGATACGCAGTATTTT. As protein: CSAVSGRDTQYF.

The chain is built from TRBV5-6 and TRBJ2-3; D perhaps matches TRBD2 (5 bases). Germline loops: CDR1 SGHDT, CDR2 YYEEEE. The V gene lost 1 base and the J gene lost 4 bases, with 13 bases spanning the gap. This CDR3 spans 15 amino acids. CDR3 in DNA: TGTGCCAGCAGCTTGCCTGCGGTGCGGGCAGATACGCAGTATTTT. It yields the protein CASSLPAVRADTQYF.

This clonotype has a handful of counts. The chain combines TRBV6-5 with TRBJ1-1; 7 nucleotides line up with TRBD1. Germline assignment: CDR1 MNHEY and CDR2 SVGAGI. This CDR3 is 14 amino acids long. J was trimmed by 4 bases and V by 0 bases; bases with no gene match: 2. The CDR3 coding sequence is TGTGCCAGCAGTTACTCGACAGGGATCACTGAAGCTTTCTTT. This encodes CASSYSTGITEAFF.

J is TRBJ2-5 and V is TRBV7-9; 12 nucleotides line up with TRBD2. The germline CDR1 and CDR2 sequences are SEHNR and FQNEAQ (reference sequence). J lost 5 bases, V lost 2 bases, and 9 bases had no gene match. This CDR3 spans 17 amino acids. The chain's CDR3 is CASSLLAGGPFRETQYF. CDR3 DNA sequence: TGTGCCAGCAGCTTACTAGCGGGAGGGCCCTTTCGGGAGACCCAGTACTTC. The whole variable domain, remainder taken from reference TRBV7-9 and TRBJ2-5, is DTGVSQNPRHKITKRGQNVTFRCDPISEHNRLYWYRQTLGQGPEFLTYFQNEAQLEKSRLLSDRFSAERPKGSFSTLEIQRTEQGDSAMYLCASSLLAGGPFRETQYFGPGTRLLVL.

The sample holds a few counts of this clonotype. V usage is TRBV4-1 and J usage is TRBJ2-6; 8 bases line up with TRBD2. The J segment lost 0 bases and the V segment lost 4 bases, leaving 5 bases of the junction unmatched. This CDR3 is built from 17 residues. Germline CDR1 reads MGHRA; CDR2 reads YSYEKL. The CDR3 bases are TGCGCCAGCAGCCTAACCGGGACTAGCTCTGGGGCCAACGTCCTGACTTTC. Protein sequence: CASSLTGTSSGANVLTF.

There are a few counts of this clonotype. The genes are TRBV3-1 and TRBJ2-3; TRBD2 is a possible D gene (6 bases). CDR1 LGHDT and CDR2 YNNKEL come from the germline V gene (reference sequence). The CDR3 spans 17 residues. The V gene lost 0 bases and the J gene lost 4 bases, with 17 bases spanning the gap. The CDR3 DNA is TGTGCCAGCAGCCAAGATCCGACTAGTGGTACCTCAGATACGCAGTATTTT. Amino acids: CASSQDPTSGTSDTQYF.

This clonotype was detected ten times or more. The rearrangement joins TRBV12-3 or TRBV12-4 to TRBJ1-2, with D possibly TRBD1 on 6 matching bases. V gave up 5 bases and J gave up 6 bases, with 10 bases separating them. The CDR3 spans 12 residues. CDR3 region: CASSLQGNGYTF. DNA of the CDR3: TGTGCCAGCAGTCTACAGGGAAATGGCTACACCTTC.

The sample holds a few counts of this clonotype. The chain recombines TRBV5-1 with TRBJ2-3; 13 positions match TRBD2. The V gene's germline CDR1 is SGHRS and CDR2 YFSETQ. V shed 0 bases, J shed 5 bases, and the junction held 6 bases outside the gene matches. This CDR3 is 17 amino acids long. CDR3 sequence (DNA): TGCGCCAGCAGCTTGGGCGGACTAGCGGGAGTTTTAGATACGCAGTATTTT. Its protein is CASSLGGLAGVLDTQYF.

This clonotype turned up a few times. This chain joins TRBV7-2 and TRBJ2-2; D is possibly TRBD1 (5 bases). V was trimmed by 1 base and J by 4 bases, leaving 10 bases between them. In germline, CDR1 is SGHTA, CDR2 FQGNSA. This CDR3 has 15 residues. Here the CDR3 DNA reads TGTGCCAGCAGCTTAGACAGGCCACCCACCGGGGAGCTGTTTTTT. As protein: CASSLDRPPTGELFF.

The chain has TRBV5-4 and TRBJ2-1; D unclear. Trimming took 4 bases from V and 6 from J, leaving 17 bases between them. The CDR3 sequence is 15 residues long. CDR1 and CDR2 (germline): SGHNT, YYREEE (reference sequence). CDR3 nucleotides: TGTGCCAGCAGCCCCGCGGCTAGTTGGGGCAATGAGCAGTTCTTC. Its translation: CASSPAASWGNEQFF.

This clonotype was counted between two and nine times. This chain connects TRBV24-1 to TRBJ2-3; D not certain. V dropped 3 bases and J dropped 2 bases, with 11 bases sitting between them. CDR1 KGHDR and CDR2 SFDVKD come from the germline V gene. The CDR3 runs to 15 residues. CDR3 DNA sequence: TGTGCCACCAGTGATCGGACCCAAAACACAGATACGCAGTATTTT. Its translation: CATSDRTQNTDTQYF.

The chain links TRBV6-4 to TRBJ2-1; the D is unclear. From germline, CDR1 is MRHNA and CDR2 SNTAGT. V was cut by 3 bases and J by 8 bases, with 11 bases left in between. The CDR3 is made up of 13 amino acids. The CDR3 DNA sequence: TGTGCCAGCAGTGAGAGTCTGCACTATGAGCAGTTCTTC. Translating it yields CASSESLHYEQFF.

The rearrangement links TRBV6-2 or TRBV6-3 to TRBJ1-5, with 8 bases identical to TRBD1. There are 15 residues in the CDR3. J lost 5 bases, V lost 4 bases, and 7 bases had no gene match. Per the germline V gene, CDR1 is MNHEY and CDR2 is SVGEGT. The CDR3 loop reads CASSSTGELHQPQHF. The CDR3 DNA reads TGTGCCAGCAGTTCGACAGGGGAGCTGCATCAGCCCCAGCATTTT.

The V call is TRBV5-1, the J call TRBJ2-6; possible D gene TRBD2, 5 bases. The V gene's germline CDR1 is SGHRS and CDR2 YFSETQ. Trimming pared 9 bases from V and 4 bases from J, leaving 11 bases between. The CDR3 is 13 residues long. The CDR3 sequence is CATKRAGANVLTF. The CDR3 region has the DNA TGCGCCACCAAGAGGGCCGGGGCCAACGTCCTGACTTTC.

The chain combines TRBV9 with TRBJ1-2; D is perhaps TRBD1 (5 bases). Trimming stripped 7 bases from V and 1 base from J, with 20 bases between. CDR3 length: 16 residues. The germline V gene has CDR1 SGDLS and CDR2 YYNGEE. CDR3 region: CASGRDADLLNYGYTF. CDR3 DNA: TGTGCCAGCGGCCGGGACGCGGACCTCCTTAACTATGGCTACACCTTC.

The chain combines TRBV7-3 with TRBJ2-3, with D unclear. Germline V gene lookup returns CDR1 SGHTA and CDR2 FQGTGA. V gave up 5 bases and J gave up 4 bases, with 7 bases separating them. The length of the CDR3 is 12 residues. CDR3 residues: CASSTPADTQYF. The CDR3 region has the DNA TGTGCCAGCAGCACACCGGCAGATACGCAGTATTTT. The full variable domain, its missing parts supplied by reference TRBV7-3 and TRBJ2-3, is GAGVSQTPSNKVTEKGKYVELRCDPISGHTALYWYRQSLGQGPEFLIYFQGTGAADDSGLPNDRFFAVRPEGSVSTLKIQRTERGDSAVYLCASSTPADTQYFGPGTRLTVL.

V and J are TRBV27 and TRBJ1-1; possibly TRBD1 for D (6 bases). Trimming pared 4 bases from V and 8 bases from J, leaving 11 bases between. Looked up from germline, CDR1 is MNHEY and CDR2 is SMNVEV (reference sequence). The CDR3 consists of 12 residues. CDR3 sequence (DNA): TGTGCCAGCAGTTCTCATGGACAGGAAGCTTTCTTT. This encodes CASSSHGQEAFF.

This clonotype was observed a handful of times. The gene calls are TRBV10-3 and TRBJ2-5; 8 bases map to TRBD1. The CDR3 consists of 14 residues. Germline values: CDR1 ENHRY, CDR2 SYGVKD. Trimming removed 4 bases from V and 3 bases from J; junction bases left unmatched: 4. CDR3 sequence: CAISGATGEETQYF. CDR3 in DNA: TGTGCCATCAGTGGAGCGACAGGGGAAGAGACCCAGTACTTC.

The V call is TRBV12-3 or TRBV12-4, the J call TRBJ2-5, with D maybe TRBD2 (5 bases). The CDR3 loop spans 14 amino acids. Trimming stripped 7 bases from V and 2 bases from J, with 14 bases between. The CDR3 DNA is TGTGCCAGCATGAGGGCGCTACGTCAAGAGACCCAGTACTTC. Protein product: CASMRALRQETQYF.

This clonotype was detected ten times or more. The chain links TRBV12-3 or TRBV12-4 to TRBJ2-7; 12 bases fit TRBD2. The CDR3 runs to 15 residues. After removal of 3 bases from V and 0 bases from J, the junction contained 0 bases not matched to a gene. The chain's CDR3 is CASSLTSGGSYEQYF. As DNA, the CDR3 is TGTGCCAGCAGTTTGACTAGCGGGGGCTCCTACGAGCAGTACTTC.

The rearrangement joins TRBV7-3 to TRBJ2-5; 13 nucleotides match TRBD2. This CDR3 is built from 16 residues. Per the germline V gene, CDR1 is SGHTA and CDR2 is FQGTGA. J gave up 5 bases and V 2 bases, and 5 bases lay outside the gene matches. The chain's CDR3 is CASSLVGTSGIETQYF. In DNA, the CDR3 is TGTGCCAGCAGCTTAGTCGGGACTAGCGGGATCGAGACCCAGTACTTC. The variable domain in full, with the rest retrieved from reference TRBV7-3 and TRBJ2-5, is GAGVSQTPSNKVTEKGKYVELRCDPISGHTALYWYRQSLGQGPEFLIYFQGTGAADDSGLPNDRFFAVRPEGSVSTLKIQRTERGDSAVYLCASSLVGTSGIETQYFGPGTRLLVL.

The chain couples TRBV5-1 to TRBJ2-7, with 7 bases lining up with TRBD2. The CDR3 length is 15 residues. Germline assignment: CDR1 SGHRS and CDR2 YFSETQ. Losses at the gene ends were 4 bases for V and 5 bases for J; bases not matched to a gene: 12. The CDR3 sequence: CASSPHWAGDHEQYF. CDR3 DNA sequence: TGCGCCAGCAGCCCACATTGGGCGGGGGACCACGAGCAGTACTTC.

This clonotype occurred many times. The V call is TRBV4-1, the J call TRBJ2-7; tentatively, D is TRBD2 (5 bases). The CDR3 covers 16 residues. CDR1 MGHRA and CDR2 YSYEKL come from the germline V gene. V was trimmed by 0 bases and J by 1 base, leaving 13 bases between them. CDR3 protein: CASSQEPGILSYEQYF. In DNA form, the CDR3 reads TGCGCCAGCAGCCAAGAACCCGGGATCCTTTCCTACGAGCAGTACTTC.